The rows below give T cell receptor beta chains drawn from one sample of a study of spatial heterogeneity in lung cancer. From the 5' RACE reads, TCRdb called clonotypes with MiXCR, one entry per CDR3 protein. The data hold 30,000 to 40,000 distinct CDR3 sequences, with around 5% observed a single time. The material was PBMCs, obtained at surgery. Receptor source: a female donor with early-stage non-small cell lung cancer. The CDR3 runs from the conserved cysteine through the conserved F or W. The D gene is left open where the match is weak. For some rows the clone size is stated as once, few or many, or as a class when expanded; others skip it.

J | size | V | D | CDR3 | DNA
TRBJ2-3 | - | TRBV5-4 | - | CASSPGGRGGDTQYF | TGTGCCAGCAGCCCGGGGGGCAGGGGCGGGGATACGCAGTATTTT
TRBJ2-6 | many | TRBV29-1 | - | CSVSRDTDSGANVLTF | TGCAGCGTTTCCCGGGACACCGATTCTGGGGCCAACGTCCTGACTTTC
TRBJ2-3 | many | TRBV12-3/TRBV12-4 | - | CASSLVDTQYF | TGTGCCAGCAGTTTAGTAGATACGCAGTATTTT
TRBJ2-5 | many | TRBV27 | TRBD2 | CASSLDAGGPVGQETQYF | TGTGCCAGCAGTTTAGACGCGGGGGGGCCAGTAGGCCAAGAGACCCAGTACTTC
TRBJ2-7 | few | TRBV21-1 | - | CASSKVLDGLAGEYEQYF | TGTGCCAGCAGCAAAGTGCTCGATGGGCTAGCGGGAGAGTACGAGCAGTACTTC
TRBJ2-2 | few | TRBV5-1 | - | CASSLDGANTGELFF | TGCGCCAGCAGCCTGGACGGAGCGAACACCGGGGAGCTGTTTTTT
TRBJ1-2 | - | TRBV2 | - | CASSKTGPGTGYTF | TGTGCCAGCAGTAAAACAGGACCCGGGACTGGCTACACCTTC
TRBJ2-1 | - | TRBV6-1 | TRBD2 | CASTSGGAYEQFF | TGTGCCAGCACTAGCGGGGGGGCCTATGAGCAGTTCTTC
TRBJ2-5 | many | TRBV20-1 | TRBD2 | CSVEPAGGRQETQYF | TGCAGTGTCGAACCAGCGGGGGGTCGCCAAGAGACCCAGTACTTC
TRBJ1-5 | many | TRBV5-1 | TRBD1 | CASSASGTGISPQHF | TGCGCCAGCAGCGCCTCGGGGACAGGGATTTCGCCCCAGCATTTT
TRBJ1-5 | many | TRBV5-1 | - | CASSLDGGQGNQPQHF | TGCGCCAGCAGCCTAGACGGGGGGCAGGGCAATCAGCCCCAGCATTTT
TRBJ1-5 | - | TRBV6-1 | TRBD1 | CASCPADRGDQPQHF | TGTGCCAGCTGCCCGGCCGACAGGGGGGATCAGCCCCAACATTTT
TRBJ1-2 | many | TRBV20-1 | - | CSASRTMGGYTF | TGCAGTGCTTCCCGGACAATGGGGGGCTACACCTTC
TRBJ1-4 | - | TRBV5-6 | TRBD1 | CASSLRTGGNEKLFF | TGTGCCAGCAGCCTTCGGACAGGCGGTAATGAAAAACTGTTTTTT
TRBJ2-3 | few | TRBV3-1 | TRBD2 | CASSQEIGTSVGTQYF | TGTGCCAGCAGCCAAGAGATCGGGACTAGCGTCGGTACGCAGTATTTT
TRBJ1-4 | many | TRBV28 | - | CASSPQGIEKLFF | TGTGCCAGCAGCCCACAGGGTATTGAAAAACTGTTTTTT
TRBJ2-5 | - | TRBV11-2 | - | CASSPVRGIQETQYF | TGTGCCAGCAGCCCAGTCCGGGGAATCCAAGAGACCCAGTACTTC
TRBJ2-4 | many | TRBV6-2/TRBV6-3 | - | CASRTLSTTGEGAKNIQYF | TGTGCCAGCAGGACACTATCGACGACAGGGGAGGGAGCCAAAAACATTCAGTACTTC
TRBJ2-7 | many | TRBV6-6 | - | CASSYSSYEQYF | TGTGCCAGCAGTTACAGCTCCTACGAGCAGTACTTC
TRBJ2-3 | few | TRBV7-2 | TRBD2 | CASSLWASGGTTQYF | TGTGCCAGCAGCTTATGGGCTAGCGGGGGCACGACGCAGTATTTT
TRBJ1-1 | many | TRBV10-2 | - | CASSEAILIENTEAFF | TGCGCCAGCAGTGAGGCTATCCTCATAGAAAACACTGAAGCTTTCTTT
TRBJ2-7 | many | TRBV4-2 | - | CASSQDLRGREQYF | TGTGCCAGCAGCCAAGACTTGCGGGGCCGAGAGCAGTACTTC
TRBJ1-6 | many | TRBV6-5 | - | CASLPDSRSGSPLHF | TGTGCCAGCTTGCCGGACAGTAGGTCGGGTTCACCCCTCCACTTT
TRBJ2-2 | many | TRBV4-2 | TRBD2 | CASSREWASGGGTRELFF | TGTGCCAGCAGCCGAGAATGGGCCAGCGGGGGGGGCACCCGGGAGCTGTTTTTT
TRBJ1-4 | many | TRBV7-2 | - | CASSLMGAANEKLFF | TGTGCCAGCAGCTTAATGGGGGCAGCTAATGAAAAACTGTTTTTT
TRBJ1-1 | many | TRBV12-3/TRBV12-4 | - | CASSGTENTEAFF | TGTGCCAGTTCCGGGACGGAGAACACTGAAGCTTTCTTT
TRBJ1-2 | many | TRBV7-9 | TRBD1 | CASGKTGLYGYTF | TGTGCCAGCGGCAAGACAGGGCTCTATGGCTACACCTTC
TRBJ2-3 | many | TRBV5-1 | - | CASSLPPGRNQDTQYF | TGCGCCAGCAGCTTGCCCCCAGGGCGAAATCAAGATACGCAGTATTTT
TRBJ2-6 | many | TRBV6-2/TRBV6-3 | - | CASRPTGTGANVLTF | TGTGCCAGCAGGCCCACGGGTACGGGGGCCAACGTCCTGACTTTC
TRBJ2-5 | - | TRBV20-1 | TRBD1 | CSAHPRTGGQETQYF | TGCAGTGCTCACCCCAGGACAGGGGGCCAAGAGACCCAGTACTTC
TRBJ2-7 | many | TRBV24-1 | - | CATSDLIEQYF | TGTGCCACCAGTGATTTGATCGAGCAGTACTTC
TRBJ1-2 | many | TRBV29-1 | - | CSVASGAGGVGYTF | TGCAGCGTTGCGTCGGGGGCAGGAGGAGTTGGCTACACCTTC
TRBJ1-3 | many | TRBV7-6 | TRBD1 | CASSLGHPGTGVRNTIYF | TGTGCCAGCAGCTTAGGGCACCCCGGGACAGGGGTTAGAAACACCATATATTTT
TRBJ2-7 | many | TRBV7-8 | - | CASSLASGFGYDF | TGTGCCAGCAGCTTAGCGTCGGGCTTTGGTTATGACTTC
TRBJ1-5 | many | TRBV21-1 | - | CASSTHCVTASNQPQHF | TGTGCCAGCAGCACCCATTGCGTGACAGCTAGCAATCAGCCCCAGCATTTT
TRBJ2-1 | many | TRBV6-2/TRBV6-3 | - | CASSYGFYNEQFF | TGTGCCAGCAGTTACGGCTTCTACAATGAGCAGTTCTTC
TRBJ1-5 | many | TRBV27 | - | CASSVGARGNQPQHF | TGTGCCAGCAGTGTGGGGGCGCGGGGCAATCAGCCCCAGCATTTT
TRBJ1-3 | few | TRBV18 | - | CASSNSPPSGNTIYF | TGTGCCAGCTCAAACAGCCCACCCTCTGGAAACACCATATATTTT
TRBJ2-7 | many | TRBV28 | TRBD2 | CASTSGDNDEQYF | TGTGCCAGTACTAGCGGGGACAATGACGAGCAGTACTTC
TRBJ1-2 | large | TRBV18 | - | CASSQGRGPRDYGYTF | TGTGCCAGCTCACAAGGTCGGGGGCCAAGGGACTATGGCTACACCTTC
TRBJ2-1 | many | TRBV9 | - | CASSVAVYNEQFF | TGTGCCAGCAGCGTGGCAGTTTACAATGAGCAGTTCTTC
TRBJ2-1 | many | TRBV5-1 | - | CASSYGQGGYNEQFF | TGCGCCAGCAGCTACGGACAGGGAGGGTACAATGAGCAGTTCTTC
TRBJ2-5 | many | TRBV19 | - | CASSAGRLGKEAQYF | TGTGCCAGCTCGGCCGGGCGCCTGGGCAAGGAGGCCCAGTACTTC
TRBJ2-1 | many | TRBV3-1 | TRBD2 | CASSQSLAGGYNEQFF | TGTGCCAGCAGCCAGAGCCTAGCGGGGGGCTACAATGAGCAGTTCTTC
TRBJ1-1 | few | TRBV19 | - | CASSIPAENTEAFF | TGTGCCAGTAGTATCCCGGCAGAGAACACTGAAGCTTTCTTT
TRBJ2-3 | many | TRBV7-9 | - | CASSLGWTDTQYF | TGTGCCAGCAGCTTAGGTTGGACAGATACGCAGTATTTT
TRBJ2-7 | - | TRBV24-1 | - | CATARASGEQYF | TGTGCCACTGCCCGGGCTTCAGGGGAGCAGTACTTC
TRBJ1-1 | many | TRBV20-1 | TRBD1 | CSAGTGKGMNTEAFF | TGCAGTGCTGGGACAGGGAAGGGAATGAACACTGAAGCTTTCTTT
TRBJ2-5 | - | TRBV7-2 | TRBD2 | CASSLDSSGGARVETQYF | TGTGCCAGCAGCTTAGATTCGAGCGGGGGGGCGAGGGTCGAGACCCAGTACTTC
TRBJ2-2 | - | TRBV5-1 | - | CASSKEPGPGELFF | TGCGCCAGCAGCAAGGAACCTGGACCCGGGGAGCTGTTTTTT
TRBJ1-2 | many | TRBV28 | TRBD1 | CASSPPGQQHYGYTF | TGTGCCAGCAGTCCTCCGGGACAGCAACACTATGGCTACACCTTC
TRBJ2-7 | - | TRBV13 | TRBD1 | CASSLVTGGPQYF | TGTGCCAGCAGCTTAGTGACAGGGGGTCCGCAGTACTTC
TRBJ2-1 | many | TRBV9 | - | CASSLSGIPYNEQFF | TGTGCCAGCAGCTTGAGTGGGATCCCATACAATGAGCAGTTCTTC
TRBJ2-7 | many | TRBV5-1 | - | CASSPGGRSYEQYF | TGCGCCAGCAGCCCGGGGGGCCGGTCCTACGAGCAGTACTTC
TRBJ2-6 | - | TRBV19 | TRBD1 | CASSGAGGFAGANVLTF | TGTGCCAGTTCCGGGGCAGGGGGCTTTGCTGGGGCCAACGTCCTGACTTTC
TRBJ2-2 | many | TRBV5-6 | - | CASSLLVQSGRELFF | TGTGCCAGCAGCCTACTGGTTCAATCGGGCAGGGAGCTGTTTTTT
TRBJ1-1 | many | TRBV28 | - | CASSLGVPPPANTEAFF | TGTGCCAGCAGTTTGGGGGTCCCACCGCCCGCGAACACTGAAGCTTTCTTT
TRBJ1-5 | many | TRBV6-5 | - | CASSGGVYQPQHF | TGTGCCAGCAGTGGGGGGGTCTATCAGCCCCAGCATTTT
TRBJ1-2 | many | TRBV11-2 | - | CASSPPYRPNYGYTF | TGTGCCAGCAGCCCCCCGTACAGGCCCAACTATGGCTACACCTTC